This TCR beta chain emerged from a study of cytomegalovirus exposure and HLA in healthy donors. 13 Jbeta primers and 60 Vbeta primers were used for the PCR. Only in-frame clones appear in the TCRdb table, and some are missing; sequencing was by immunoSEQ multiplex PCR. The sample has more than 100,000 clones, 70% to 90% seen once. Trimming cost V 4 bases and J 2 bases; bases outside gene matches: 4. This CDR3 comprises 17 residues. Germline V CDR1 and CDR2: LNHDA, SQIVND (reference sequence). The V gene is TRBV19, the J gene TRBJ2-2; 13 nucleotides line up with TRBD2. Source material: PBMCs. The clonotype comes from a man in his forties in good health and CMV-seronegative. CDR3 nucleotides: TGTGCCAGTAGTACCGGACTAGCGGGAGTAAACACCGGGGAGCTGTTTTTT. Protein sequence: CASSTGLAGVNTGELFF.